Below, one T cell receptor beta chain is given with its context. The CDR3 has 14 residues. Germline trimming cut 4 bases from V and 4 bases from J; bases unmatched to any gene: 4. CDR1 is MNHEY, CDR2 SVGAGI, per germline. In the study's own analysis: Reference gene primer amplification yielded estimated nucleated cell counts. Profiling relied on immunoSEQ multiplex PCR, and the TCRdb table lists in-frame clones only, not all of them. V and J calls and clone size follow that table, whereas D and trimming were derived from the DNA. The sample consists of about 68,000 clones, approximately 83% of them appearing once. The sample is drawn from a study of blood T cell repertoires in COVID-19. Study at large: Samples taken during acute and convalescent COVID-19 were collected in the United States, Italy and Spain. T cells, B-cell-depleted T cells, or PBMCs provided the cDNA or gDNA that served as material.

The TCR sequence derives from a woman aged 55-75 years with acute or convalescent COVID-19. The sequencing input was peripheral blood. The chain combines TRBV6-5 with TRBJ1-3; 7 bases are a match to TRBD1. The CDR3 sequence is CASSSRGTGNTIYF. The DNA for the CDR3 is TGTGCCAGCAGTTCCAGGGGGACAGGAAACACCATATATTTT.